The sequence of this T cell receptor beta chain was determined in a study of cytomegalovirus exposure and HLA in healthy donors. About the study: An earlier analysis identified 120 million or so unique TCR beta sequences in approximately 170 million T cells.

Vbeta (60) and Jbeta (13) primers were used in the PCR. Data came from immunoSEQ multiplex PCR; TCRdb stores just in-frame clones and leaves some out. The data hold nearly 110,000 clones, with over 80% observed a single time. Study outcomes and limitations: What was likely a sequencing artifact was a cluster of highly shared sequence variants. In a later analysis, the majority of CMV-associated beta chains seemingly showed HLA restriction.

On this clone itself: Its specificity is unknown. The sample has other DNA sequences that encode this CDR3 too.

The germline V gene has CDR1 ENHRY and CDR2 SYGVKD. The CDR3 extends over 16 amino acids. Trimming took off 10 bases at V and 0 bases at J, with 21 bases between the two ends. The source material was PBMCs. The chain recombines TRBV10-3 with TRBJ1-1, with D possibly being TRBD1 (5 bases). The TCR originated in a man aged 25-45 years in good health and CMV-seropositive. Here the CDR3 DNA reads TGTGCCAGTACCAGAGTCAGCAGGGTGTTGAACACTGAAGCTTTCTTT. This encodes CASTRVSRVLNTEAFF.